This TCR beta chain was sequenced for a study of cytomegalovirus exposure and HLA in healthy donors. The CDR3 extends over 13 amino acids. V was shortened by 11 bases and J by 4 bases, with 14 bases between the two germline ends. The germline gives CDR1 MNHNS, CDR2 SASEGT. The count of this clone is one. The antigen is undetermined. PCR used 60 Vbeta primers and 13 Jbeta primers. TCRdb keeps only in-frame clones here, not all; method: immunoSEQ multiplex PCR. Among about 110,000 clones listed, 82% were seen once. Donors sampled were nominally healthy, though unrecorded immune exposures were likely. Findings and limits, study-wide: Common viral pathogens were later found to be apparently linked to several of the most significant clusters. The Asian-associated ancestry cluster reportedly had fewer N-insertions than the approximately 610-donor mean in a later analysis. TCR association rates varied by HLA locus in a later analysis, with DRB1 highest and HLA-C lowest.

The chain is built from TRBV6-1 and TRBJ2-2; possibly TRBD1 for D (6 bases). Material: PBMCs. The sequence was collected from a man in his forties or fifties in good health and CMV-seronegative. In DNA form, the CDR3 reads TGTGCCGGATCAGGGGTCCGCACCGGGGAGCTGTTTTTT. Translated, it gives CAGSGVRTGELFF.